This passage covers 14 T cell receptor beta chains from one sample sequenced in a study of T-cell reconstitution after alpha-beta-depleted transplantation in children. Library preparation (for TCRbeta) was performed with unique molecular identifiers. In TCRdb, the PCR reads were re-called with MiXCR into one record per CDR3 protein. The table shows fewer than 95,000 distinct CDR3 sequences, with more than 9% occurring only once. This sample comprised PBMCs from the stem cell graft donor, obtained from the stem cell graft. These TCRs come from a human donor who donated a stem cell graft to a child with inherited bone marrow failure.

The table lists this clonotype with many counts. The chain couples TRBV5-1 to TRBJ2-3; the D gene is possibly TRBD2 (6 bases). CDR1 is SGHRS, CDR2 YFSETQ, per germline. V was pared by 4 bases and J by 5 bases, with 14 bases between. The CDR3 consists of 14 residues. For the CDR3, the DNA is TGCGCCAGCAGCACCCCGGGACTTGAAGATACGCAGTATTTT. This gives the protein CASSTPGLEDTQYF.

This clonotype was seen more than once but under ten times. The chain recombines TRBV7-8 with TRBJ2-3; 7 nucleotides match TRBD1. This CDR3 comprises 15 residues. J lost 3 bases, V lost 6 bases, and 9 bases had no gene match. Per the germline V gene, CDR1 is SGHVS and CDR2 is FQNEAQ. CDR3 loop: CASSYNRGSTDTQYF. CDR3 DNA sequence: TGTGCCAGCAGTTATAACAGGGGTTCGACAGATACGCAGTATTTT. The complete variable domain, with remaining parts taken from reference TRBV7-8 and TRBJ2-3, reads GAGVSQSPRYKVAKRGQDVALRCDPISGHVSLFWYQQALGQGPEFLTYFQNEAQLDKSGLPSDRFFAERPEGSVSTLKIQRTQQEDSAVYLCASSYNRGSTDTQYFGPGTRLTVL.

This clonotype showed up many times. The chain is built from TRBV10-3 and TRBJ2-1; D uncertain. V lost 9 bases and J 0 bases, leaving 9 bases between the germline ends. Germline V lookup: CDR1 ENHRY, CDR2 SYGVKD. This CDR3 region has 13 residues. This chain's CDR3 is CAITDNSYNEQFF. Written as DNA, the CDR3 is TGTGCCATTACGGATAACTCCTACAATGAGCAGTTCTTC.

This clonotype came up many times. The chain uses TRBV7-2 and TRBJ2-2; 9 bases line up with TRBD1. The CDR3 length is 14 residues. The V and J ends lost 5 bases and 7 bases, in that order; junction bases with no gene match: 5. Germline loops: CDR1 SGHTA, CDR2 FQGNSA. CDR3 amino acids: CASSPTGGHGELFF. CDR3 nucleotides: TGTGCCAGCAGCCCAACAGGGGGCCACGGGGAGCTGTTTTTT.

Notes on this clonotype: Given a much more abundant clone one base away, this may be a read error. The chain combines TRBV11-2 with TRBJ2-2; 9 nucleotides agree with TRBD1. The ends lost 4 bases at V and 0 bases at J; junction bases unmatched: 12. CDR1 SGHAT and CDR2 FQNNGV come from the germline V gene. The CDR3 runs to 19 residues. The CDR3 DNA follows: TGTGCCAGCAGCTCGACGTTCCCGGGGACAGGGACGAACACCGGGGAGCTGTTTTTT. This translates into CASSSTFPGTGTNTGELFF.

In its sample, this clonotype was seen many times. V gene TRBV7-9 combines with J gene TRBJ2-2; D gene unclear. Trimming left V 1 base short and J 5 bases short, with 11 bases between. This CDR3 region has 15 residues. CDR1 and CDR2 (germline): SEHNR, FQNEAQ (reference sequence). The DNA for the CDR3 is TGTGCCAGCAGCTTAGTCATTTTGTGGACCGGGGAGCTGTTTTTT. This sequence encodes CASSLVILWTGELFF.

This clonotype was observed a handful of times. The rearrangement uses TRBV20-1 and TRBJ2-1; tentative D call: TRBD2 (6 bases). There are 14 residues in the CDR3. V was trimmed by 3 bases and J by 5 bases, leaving 14 bases between them. The V gene's germline CDR1 is DFQATT and CDR2 SNEGSKA (reference sequence). The CDR3 is CSARRVAEDNEQFF. Written as DNA, the CDR3 is TGCAGTGCTAGGCGGGTAGCGGAGGACAATGAGCAGTTCTTC.

The sample holds many counts of this clonotype. V and J are TRBV20-1 and TRBJ2-1; 10 bases are a match to TRBD2. Germline V gene lookup returns CDR1 DFQATT and CDR2 SNEGSKA (reference sequence). The V and J ends lost 3 bases and 0 bases, in that order; junction bases with no gene match: 5. The CDR3 has 16 residues. CDR3 loop: CSARGLAGVSYNEQFF. In nucleotides, the CDR3 is TGCAGTGCTAGGGGGCTAGCGGGAGTCTCCTACAATGAGCAGTTCTTC.

The V gene is TRBV5-8, the J gene TRBJ1-1, with D unclear. V was trimmed by 4 bases and J by 3 bases, leaving 19 bases between them. Germline lookup yields CDR1 SGHTS and CDR2 YDEGEE. The CDR3 is 16 amino acids. Written as DNA, the CDR3 is TGTGCCAGCAGCCAGAATTGGAAATGGATCGACACTGAAGCTTTCTTT. Protein sequence: CASSQNWKWIDTEAFF. The entire variable domain, with the rest obtained from reference TRBV5-8 and TRBJ1-1, is as follows: EAGVTQSPTHLIKTRGQQATLRCSPISGHTSVYWYQQALGLGLQFLLWYDEGEERNRGNFPPRFSGRQFPNYSSELNVNALELEDSALYLCASSQNWKWIDTEAFFGQGTRLTVV.

The V call is TRBV6-5, the J call TRBJ2-1, with D maybe TRBD1 (6 bases). V was clipped by 6 bases and J by 7 bases, with 16 bases between them. CDR1 MNHEY and CDR2 SVGAGI come from the germline V gene. The CDR3 is 14 amino acids. The DNA for the CDR3 is TGTGCCAGCAGCTCTACGGACAGAGTAAATGAGCAGTTCTTC. This sequence encodes CASSSTDRVNEQFF.

This clonotype was detected many times. The rearrangement uses TRBV4-3 and TRBJ2-3, with 12 bases lining up with TRBD2. This CDR3 region has 16 residues. Looked up from germline, CDR1 is LGHNA and CDR2 is YSLEER. J lost 5 bases, V lost 1 base, and 4 bases had no gene match. In DNA, the CDR3 is TGCGCCAGCAGCCAAGGACTAGCGGGAGTTGAAGATACGCAGTATTTT. It translates to CASSQGLAGVEDTQYF.

The sample holds many counts of this clonotype. V is TRBV12-3 or TRBV12-4 and J is TRBJ1-6, with D perhaps matching TRBD1 (5 bases). Between the trimmed V and J ends, which lost 3 bases and 0 bases, there was a span of 15 bases. The length of the CDR3 is 18 residues. The CDR3 is CASSFAGGFSSYNSPLHF. The CDR3, as DNA: TGTGCCAGCAGTTTCGCGGGGGGATTTAGCTCCTATAATTCACCCCTCCACTTT.

This clonotype came up many times. The chain combines TRBV6-2 or TRBV6-3 with TRBJ1-6, with D unclear. Germline V lookup: CDR1 MNHEY, CDR2 SVGEGT. The CDR3 is 13 amino acids. Between the trimmed V and J ends, which lost 7 bases and 4 bases, there was a span of 8 bases. The CDR3 loop reads CASNGDYNSPLHF. In DNA form, the CDR3 reads TGTGCCAGCAACGGGGATTATAATTCACCCCTCCACTTT.

The sample holds a few counts of this clonotype. Given a much more abundant clone one base away, this may be a read error. The chain recombines TRBV7-2 with TRBJ2-5; the D is unclear. The CDR3 runs 13 residues. Germline CDR1 SGHTA, CDR2 FQGNSA. Trimming took 4 bases from V and 1 from J, leaving 7 bases between them. CDR3 residues: CASSSEIQETQYF. The CDR3 coding sequence is TGTGCCAGCAGCTCTGAAATCCAAGAGACCCAGTACTTC.